Listed below are T cell receptor beta chains from one sample, sequenced in a study of early T cells in non-severe SARS-CoV-2 infection. TCRdb reanalysed the 5' RACE reads using MiXCR and keeps one entry per CDR3 protein. The sample has tens of thousands of distinct CDR3 sequences; approximately 6% are singletons. Material: whole blood. All receptors come from an adult who was a healthcare worker with PCR-confirmed SARS-CoV-2 infection or an uninfected control (not recorded which). Both conserved end residues are trimmed from each CDR3. Clone size is given for some rows only: seen once, a few or many times, or a class if the clone is expanded.

v_call	clone_size	j_call	cdr3_aa
TRBV4-2	medium-sized	TRBJ1-1	ASSQVGQGNTEAF
TRBV5-1	-	TRBJ2-3	ASSLAQGEDTQY
TRBV5-5	many	TRBJ1-1	ASSFTGVAEAF
TRBV6-2/TRBV6-3	many	TRBJ2-2	ASSEEQGIGDTGELF
TRBV20-1	many	TRBJ1-2	SAPVLGAGYGYT
TRBV7-2	-	TRBJ2-7	ASSLAYGSEQY
TRBV27	many	TRBJ2-3	ASSVGTSGTDTQY
TRBV6-5	many	TRBJ2-7	ASSGYSGGASYEQY
TRBV28	many	TRBJ1-5	ASSLWGASNQPQH
TRBV27	many	TRBJ1-4	ASGKTIKTVPTTNEKLF
TRBV2	-	TRBJ2-1	ASSQLGRLVGEQF
TRBV20-1	few	TRBJ2-7	SARITGNTYEQY
TRBV7-2	few	TRBJ2-2	ASSTSTGELF
TRBV2	many	TRBJ1-1	ASRQGLSTEAF
TRBV20-1	many	TRBJ1-1	SALGQGVEAF
TRBV7-8	few	TRBJ2-1	ASSFELAGPTYNEQF
TRBV20-1	-	TRBJ1-5	SAPWLGSNQPQH
TRBV30	many	TRBJ1-2	ACLNGFYGYT
TRBV5-5	many	TRBJ2-5	ASTHGGTYQETQY
TRBV7-9	many	TRBJ2-2	ASIRTGATTGELF
TRBV7-9	-	TRBJ2-1	ASSFPLNNEQF
TRBV12-3/TRBV12-4	few	TRBJ2-1	ASSSKGLAGGRYNEQF
TRBV7-6	many	TRBJ1-5	ASSLLDQPQH
TRBV5-6	many	TRBJ1-6	ASSLGSISSLH
TRBV9	many	TRBJ2-5	ASSVSRPLSGGTKTQY
TRBV11-2	once	TRBJ1-1	ASSPEWTEAF
TRBV29-1	many	TRBJ1-4	SARGAGGTAKLF
TRBV20-1	once	TRBJ2-7	SASNQDPYEQY
TRBV30	many	TRBJ2-3	AWKGDSDTQY
TRBV14	many	TRBJ2-7	ASSHRGQGYEQY
TRBV24-1	many	TRBJ2-3	ATSGSEIAGLTDTQY
TRBV3-2	-	TRBJ2-5	ASSQDSRGAPPETQY
TRBV18	many	TRBJ1-3	ASSPRSSSGNTIY
TRBV10-3	many	TRBJ1-1	AISVQGNTEAF
TRBV12-3/TRBV12-4	many	TRBJ1-1	ASSPGTTGMNTEAF
TRBV7-9	few	TRBJ1-5	ASSLGGGKQSQH
TRBV4-3	many	TRBJ1-2	ASGRGPNYGYT
TRBV14	many	TRBJ2-7	ASSQALYEQY
TRBV10-3	many	TRBJ2-1	AISDRTISYNEQF
TRBV12-3/TRBV12-4	many	TRBJ1-2	ASSPAVRAEGYT